This T cell receptor beta chain was sequenced during a study of blood T cell repertoires in COVID-19. Overall study: Acute and convalescent COVID-19 samples came from the United States, Italy and Spain. T cells, B-cell-depleted T cells, or PBMCs provided the cDNA or gDNA that served as material.

Original handling: Amplification of reference gene primers was used by the study to estimate nucleated cell counts. Generated by immunoSEQ multiplex PCR, the TCRdb table keeps only in-frame clones and is missing some. V, J and clone size reflect that table, while D and trimming were determined from the DNA. The table has about 360,000 clones, roughly 86% seen once. The germline gives CDR1 GTSNPN, CDR2 SVGIG (reference sequence). With 2 bases removed from V and 3 bases from J, the gap between germline ends came to 11 bases. CDR3 length equals 13 residues. The origin of this receptor is a human donor in a cohort sampled during active COVID-19. The chain joins TRBV30 to TRBJ2-7; a weak D match, TRBD1 (5 bases). Sample: peripheral blood. The CDR3 is CAWSRDDSYEQYF. CDR3 sequence (DNA): TGTGCCTGGAGTAGAGACGACAGCTACGAGCAGTACTTC.